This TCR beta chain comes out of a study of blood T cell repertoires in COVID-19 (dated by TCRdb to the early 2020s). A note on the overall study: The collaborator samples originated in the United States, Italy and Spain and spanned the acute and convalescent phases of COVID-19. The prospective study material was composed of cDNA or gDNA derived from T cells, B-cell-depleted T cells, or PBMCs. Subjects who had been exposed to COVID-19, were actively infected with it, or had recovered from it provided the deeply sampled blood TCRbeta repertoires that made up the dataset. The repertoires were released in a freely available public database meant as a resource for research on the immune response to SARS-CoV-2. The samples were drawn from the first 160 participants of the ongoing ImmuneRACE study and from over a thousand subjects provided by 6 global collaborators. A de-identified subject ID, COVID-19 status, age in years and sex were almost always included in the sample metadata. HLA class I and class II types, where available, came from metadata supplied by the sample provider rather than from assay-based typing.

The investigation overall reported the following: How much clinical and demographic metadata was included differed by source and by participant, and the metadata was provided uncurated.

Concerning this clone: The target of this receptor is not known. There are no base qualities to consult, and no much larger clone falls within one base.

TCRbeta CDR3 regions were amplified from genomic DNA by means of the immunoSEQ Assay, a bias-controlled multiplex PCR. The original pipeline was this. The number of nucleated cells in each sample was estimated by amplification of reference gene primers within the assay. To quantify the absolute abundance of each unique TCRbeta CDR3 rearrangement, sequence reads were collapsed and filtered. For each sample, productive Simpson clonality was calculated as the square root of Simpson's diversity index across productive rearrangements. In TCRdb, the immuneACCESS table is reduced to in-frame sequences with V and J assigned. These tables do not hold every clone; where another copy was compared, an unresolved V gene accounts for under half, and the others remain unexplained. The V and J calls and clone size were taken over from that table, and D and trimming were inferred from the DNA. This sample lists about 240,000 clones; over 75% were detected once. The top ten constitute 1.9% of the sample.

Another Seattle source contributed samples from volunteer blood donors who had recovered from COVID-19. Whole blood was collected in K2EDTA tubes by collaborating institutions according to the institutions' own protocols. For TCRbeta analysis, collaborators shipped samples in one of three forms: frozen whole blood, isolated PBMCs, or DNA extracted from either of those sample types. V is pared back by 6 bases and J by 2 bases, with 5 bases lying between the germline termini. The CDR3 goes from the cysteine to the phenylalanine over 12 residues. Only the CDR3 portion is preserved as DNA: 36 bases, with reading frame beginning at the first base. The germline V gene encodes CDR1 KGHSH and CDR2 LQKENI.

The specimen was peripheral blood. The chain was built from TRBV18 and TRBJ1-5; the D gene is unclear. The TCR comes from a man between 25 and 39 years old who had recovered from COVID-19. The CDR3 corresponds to CASSPGNQPQHF. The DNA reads TGTGCCAGCTCTCCGGGCAATCAGCCCCAGCATTTT.